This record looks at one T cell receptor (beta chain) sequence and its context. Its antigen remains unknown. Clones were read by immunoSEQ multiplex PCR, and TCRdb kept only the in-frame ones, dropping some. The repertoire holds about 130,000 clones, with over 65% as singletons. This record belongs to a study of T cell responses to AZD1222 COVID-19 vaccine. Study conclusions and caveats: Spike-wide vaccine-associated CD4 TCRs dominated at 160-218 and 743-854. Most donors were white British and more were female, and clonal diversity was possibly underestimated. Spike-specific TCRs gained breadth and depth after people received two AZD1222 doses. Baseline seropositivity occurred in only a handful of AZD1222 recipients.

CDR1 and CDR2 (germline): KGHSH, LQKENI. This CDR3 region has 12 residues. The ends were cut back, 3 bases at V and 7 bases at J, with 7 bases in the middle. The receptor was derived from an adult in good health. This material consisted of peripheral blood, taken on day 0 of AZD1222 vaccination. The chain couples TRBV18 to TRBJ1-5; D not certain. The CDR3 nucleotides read TGTGCCAGCTCACCTCCGGGACAGCCCCAGCATTTT. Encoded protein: CASSPPGQPQHF.